Shown below are 7 T cell receptor beta chains from a single sample sequenced in a study of T cells after somatic rescue of genetic block (dated by TCRdb to about 2020). Libraries were prepared through the immunoSEQ multiplex PCR assay. Sourced from immuneACCESS, this table was stored by TCRdb with only in-frame sequences that have V and J called. A share of the clones is absent; for the studies checked, an unresolved V gene accounts for under half, and the remainder has no known explanation. The sample table contains 110,000 or so clones; only one count was recorded for 90% to 95% of them. The ten largest clonotypes hold less than 1.5% of the sample. The sequenced sample was peripheral blood mononuclear cells (PBMCs). Receptors were obtained from a woman between 18 and 29 years old.

This chain links TRBV4-3 with TRBJ1-1; 10 bases fit TRBD1. The CDR3 runs to 17 residues. The germline gives CDR1 LGHNA, CDR2 YSLEER. Trimming removed 3 bases from V and 5 bases from J; junction bases left unmatched: 12. CDR3 sequence: CASSQGIQTGGKTEAFF. As DNA, the CDR3 is TGCGCCAGCAGCCAGGGAATCCAGACAGGGGGCAAAACTGAAGCTTTCTTT.

This rearrangement joins TRBV4-1 to TRBJ2-3, with D unclear. V lost 0 bases, J lost 3 bases, and 10 bases lay in between. The CDR3 consists of 15 residues. Germline values: CDR1 MGHRA, CDR2 YSYEKL. The CDR3 reads CASSQEGISTDTQYF. CDR3 coding DNA: TGCGCCAGCAGCCAAGAAGGAATCAGTACAGATACGCAGTATTTT.

The J gene is TRBJ1-2, the V gene TRBV10-3; D unresolved. Looked up from germline, CDR1 is ENHRY and CDR2 is SYGVKD. The V end was cut by 4 bases, the J end by 6 bases, with 15 bases between. The CDR3 extends over 14 amino acids. This chain's CDR3 is CAISGGGPLDGYTF. CDR3 DNA sequence: TGTGCCATCAGTGGGGGAGGTCCGTTGGATGGCTACACCTTC.

The V call is TRBV6-5, the J call TRBJ1-6, with D maybe TRBD1 (5 bases). There are 13 residues in the CDR3. Trimming removed 11 bases from V and 8 bases from J, with 16 bases in between. Germline CDR1 reads MNHEY; CDR2 reads SVGAGI. CDR3 region: CAVRDRVYSPLHF. The CDR3 DNA reads TGTGCCGTCCGGGACCGAGTTTATTCACCCCTCCACTTT.

The rearrangement links TRBV6-4 to TRBJ1-2; D is possibly TRBD1 (6 bases). Germline V gene data show CDR1 as MRHNA and CDR2 as SNTAGT. V was pared by 0 bases and J by 4 bases, with 12 bases between. The CDR3 extends over 15 amino acids. CDR3 loop: CASSDSPDSFYGYTF. The CDR3 DNA sequence: TGTGCCAGCAGTGACTCGCCGGACAGCTTCTATGGCTACACCTTC.

The chain couples TRBV11-2 to TRBJ1-1; D is perhaps TRBD1 (5 bases). Trimming left V 5 bases short and J 3 bases short, with 10 bases between. The CDR3 length is 13 residues. Germline loops: CDR1 SGHAT, CDR2 FQNNGV. The CDR3 loop reads CASSPRVDTEAFF. In DNA, the CDR3 is TGTGCCAGCAGCCCCAGGGTGGACACTGAAGCTTTCTTT.

The gene calls are TRBV4-1 and TRBJ2-3; a possible D gene is TRBD2 (6 bases). V gave up 8 bases and J gave up 6 bases, with 9 bases separating them. The length of the CDR3 is 11 residues. Germline assignment: CDR1 MGHRA and CDR2 YSYEKL. CDR3 in DNA: TGCGCCAGCTGGGGGAGGGATACGCAGTATTTT. It yields the protein CASWGRDTQYF.